A single sample is the source of the 3 T cell receptor beta chains below, sequenced in a study of Graves' ophthalmopathy and Graves' hyperthyroidism (dated by TCRdb to 2016 to 2019). Instrument on record: Illumina HiSeq 2000. For repertoire sequencing, TCR beta CDR3 regions were amplified from RNA transcripts. HTBI primers and the Qiagen OneStep RT-PCR kit were used in a first-round RT-PCR, which was followed by a second-round multiplex PCR, size selection and purification. TCRdb handled the public reads itself, with Q25 trimming in fastp and clone calling in MiXCR, and kept productive beta chains. Here each entry gathers all rows of one CDR3 protein and keeps the most common genes and DNA. Counted in this sample were about 390,000 distinct CDR3 sequences; approximately 15% of them appeared once. The top ten clonotypes cover about 7.3% of the sample. Sample: peripheral blood. These receptors were obtained from a woman younger than 35 with stable Graves' hyperthyroidism. Donor details come from another sample of the same person, matched by shared clones.

In its sample, this clonotype was seen many times. V and J are TRBV6-1 and TRBJ1-1; D call uncertain. Deletions cut 6 bases from V and 1 base from J, with 6 bases between. The germline V gene has CDR1 MNHNS and CDR2 SASEGT. CDR3 length: 12 amino acids. CDR3 nucleotides: TGTGCCAGCAGAAGAGCGAACACTGAAGCTTTCTTT. Translation: CASRRANTEAFF.

This clonotype was observed many times. The chain links TRBV7-2 to TRBJ1-2, with unresolved D. In germline, CDR1 is SGHTA, CDR2 FQGNSA. The CDR3 consists of 12 residues. Trimming removed 3 bases from V and 8 bases from J, with 10 bases in between. Written as DNA, the CDR3 is TGTGCCAGCAGCTTCGACCACAGCGGCTACACCTTC. This translates into CASSFDHSGYTF.

In its sample, this clonotype was seen once. The chain combines TRBV6-5 with TRBJ1-1; 8 positions agree with TRBD1. Trimming removed 2 bases from V and 4 bases from J; junction bases left unmatched: 3. CDR3 length: 14 residues. CDR1 and CDR2 from the germline V gene are MNHEY and SVGAGI. CDR3 loop: CASSYPGQGTEAFF. Here the CDR3 DNA reads TGTGCCAGCAGTTACCCCGGACAGGGCACTGAAGCTTTCTTT.